A single T cell receptor (beta chain) is shown here with its context. RNA transcripts were the template, and TCR beta CDR3 regions were amplified from them. The workflow started with a first-round RT-PCR run with HTBI primers and then moved on to a second-round multiplex PCR. In TCRdb, the multiplex PCR reads were re-called with MiXCR into one record per CDR3 protein. The table shows approximately 1.2 million distinct CDR3 sequences, with 36% occurring only once. The source of the sample is a study of Graves' ophthalmopathy and Graves' hyperthyroidism. Enrollment excluded any patients with other autoimmune diseases, uncontrolled infections, pregnancy or lactation. The CDR3 consists of 16 residues. Germline CDR1 is SQVTM and CDR2 is ANQGSEA. Trimming at V came to 3 bases and at J to 4 bases, leaving 15 bases not matched to a gene.

The clonotype comes from an adult man with Graves' hyperthyroidism. Sequenced sample: peripheral blood or thyroid tissue (not recorded which). This chain connects TRBV29-1 to TRBJ2-7; 7 bases match TRBD1. The CDR3 sequence is CSVEDGVQTGSYEQYF. The CDR3 nucleotides are TGCAGCGTTGAGGATGGGGTTCAGACAGGGTCATACGAGCAGTACTTC.